The clone carrying this T cell receptor (beta chain) appeared many times. What it recognizes is unknown. The data derive from a study of T cells in Graves' hyperthyroidism and ophthalmopathy. Study-level points and caveats: In blood, most of the thyroid clonotypes expanded above 0.001 were also present. The model made its ophthalmopathy prediction, and onset followed a median about 6 months later.

Amplified TCR beta CDR3 regions derived from RNA transcripts. TCR CDR3 underwent first-round RT-PCR with the HTBI primer set. MiXCR, applied by TCRdb to the multiplex PCR reads, yields one record per CDR3 protein. The sample contains about 410,000 distinct CDR3 sequences, 14% to 15% of which appear only once. Among ophthalmopathy patients, the Clinical Activity Score reached at least 3, the NOSPECS grade reached at least 4, and duration remained under 3 months. Uncontrolled infection, other autoimmune disease, pregnancy or lactation led to exclusion. Germline values: CDR1 MNHEY, CDR2 SMNVEV (reference sequence). The junction had 8 bases not matched to a gene; V was cut back by 4 bases and J by 2 bases. The CDR3 extends over 17 amino acids.

The specimen sequenced was blood. This chain links TRBV27 with TRBJ2-3; 11 bases map to TRBD1. This clonotype was obtained from a man aged 18 to 30 with Graves' ophthalmopathy. CDR3: CASSSMGQGGLTDTQYF. The CDR3 DNA follows: TGTGCCAGCAGTTCTATGGGACAGGGGGGGCTCACAGATACGCAGTATTTT.